This TCR beta chain was captured in a study of blood T cell repertoires in COVID-19. Study in general: Specimens from acute and convalescent COVID-19 originated in the United States, Italy and Spain. Sources were T cells, B-cell-depleted T cells, or PBMCs; the material itself was cDNA or gDNA.

From germline, CDR1 is SGHRS and CDR2 YFSETQ. CDR3 length equals 15 residues. With 0 bases clipped from V and 5 bases from J, the junction kept 3 bases outside the gene matches. This clone was recorded only once. Repertoires were generated with immunoSEQ multiplex PCR, while TCRdb's copy carries only in-frame clones and drops some. The table shows fewer than 150,000 clones, with 70% to 90% occurring only once. The gene calls are TRBV5-1 and TRBJ1-4; the match to TRBD1 covers 8 bases. The sequenced material came from peripheral blood. The sequence derives from a man between 35 and 55 years old with acute or convalescent COVID-19. CDR3 sequence reads: CASSLAGQGNEKLFF. For the CDR3, the DNA is TGCGCCAGCAGCTTGGCAGGACAGGGAAATGAAAAACTGTTTTTT.